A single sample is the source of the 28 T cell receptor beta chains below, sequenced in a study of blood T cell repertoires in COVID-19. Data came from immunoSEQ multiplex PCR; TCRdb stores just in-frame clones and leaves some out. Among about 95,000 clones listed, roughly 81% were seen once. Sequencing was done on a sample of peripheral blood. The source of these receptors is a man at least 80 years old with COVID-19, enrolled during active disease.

DNA of the CDR3: TGTGCCAGTGGTGGCCAGGAAGAGACCCAGTACTTC. It is translated as CASGGQEETQYF. The gene calls are TRBV19 and TRBJ2-5, with D uncertain. V was trimmed by 8 bases and J by 3 bases, leaving 10 bases between them. The CDR3 length is 12 residues. Germline CDR1 is LNHDA and CDR2 is SQIVND (reference sequence).

The CDR3: CASSESGAGYGYTF. The CDR3 nucleotides are TGTGCCAGCAGTGAATCAGGGGCCGGCTATGGCTACACCTTC. The chain couples TRBV6-1 to TRBJ1-2, with D perhaps TRBD1 (6 bases). V dropped 2 bases and J dropped 4 bases, with 11 bases sitting between them. Germline CDR1 and CDR2: MNHNS and SASEGT. This CDR3 is built from 14 residues.

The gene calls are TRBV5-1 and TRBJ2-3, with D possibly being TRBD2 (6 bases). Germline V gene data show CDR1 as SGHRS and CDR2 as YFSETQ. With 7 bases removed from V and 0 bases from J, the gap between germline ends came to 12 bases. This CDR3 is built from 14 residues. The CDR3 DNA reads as TGCGCCAGCTCTCGGGGGACTAGCACAGATACGCAGTATTTT. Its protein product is CASSRGTSTDTQYF. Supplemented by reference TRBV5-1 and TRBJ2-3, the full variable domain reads KAGVTQTPRYLIKTRGQQVTLSCSPISGHRSVSWYQQTPGQGLQFLFEYFSETQRNKGNFPGRFSGRQFSNSRSEMNVSTLELGDSALYLCASSRGTSTDTQYFGPGTRLTVL.

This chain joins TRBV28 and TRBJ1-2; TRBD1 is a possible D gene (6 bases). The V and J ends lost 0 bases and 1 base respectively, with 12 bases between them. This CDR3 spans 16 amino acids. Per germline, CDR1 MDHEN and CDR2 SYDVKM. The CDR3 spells CASSLWAQGHNYGYTF. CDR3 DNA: TGTGCCAGCAGTTTATGGGCACAGGGCCATAACTATGGCTACACCTTC.

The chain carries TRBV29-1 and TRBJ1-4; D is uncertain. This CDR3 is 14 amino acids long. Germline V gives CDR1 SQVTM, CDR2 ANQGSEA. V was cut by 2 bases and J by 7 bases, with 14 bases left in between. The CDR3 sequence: CSVESPSQSEKLFF. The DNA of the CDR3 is TGCAGCGTTGAATCCCCCTCACAGTCTGAAAAACTGTTTTTT.

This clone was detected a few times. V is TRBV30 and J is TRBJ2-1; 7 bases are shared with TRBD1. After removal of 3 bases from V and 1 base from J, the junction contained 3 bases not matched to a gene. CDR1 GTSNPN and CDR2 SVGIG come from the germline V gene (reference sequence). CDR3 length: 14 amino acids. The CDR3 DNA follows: TGTGCCTGGAGAGGCAGGGGGTCCTACAATGAGCAGTTCTTC. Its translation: CAWRGRGSYNEQFF.

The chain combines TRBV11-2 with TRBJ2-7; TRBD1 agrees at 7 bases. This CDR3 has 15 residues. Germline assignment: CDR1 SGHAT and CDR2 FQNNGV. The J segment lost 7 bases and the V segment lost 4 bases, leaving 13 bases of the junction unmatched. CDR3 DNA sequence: TGTGCCAGCAGCTATAGAGGGGGCGCGACCGGGGAGCAGTACTTC. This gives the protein CASSYRGGATGEQYF.

CDR3 protein: CASSLLDSWTEAFF. CDR3 bases: TGTGCCAGCAGTTTATTAGACAGCTGGACTGAAGCTTTCTTT. The chain recombines TRBV28 with TRBJ1-1; the D gene is possibly TRBD1 (5 bases). V gave up 1 base and J gave up 5 bases, with 11 bases separating them. CDR1 and CDR2 (germline): MDHEN, SYDVKM. This CDR3 has 14 residues.

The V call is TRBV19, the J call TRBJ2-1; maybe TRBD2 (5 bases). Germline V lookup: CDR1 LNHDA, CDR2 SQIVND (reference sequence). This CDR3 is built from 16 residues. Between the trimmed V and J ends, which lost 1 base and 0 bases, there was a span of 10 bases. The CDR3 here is CASSIGPGSSYNEQFF. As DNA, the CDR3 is TGTGCCAGTAGTATAGGCCCTGGGAGCTCCTACAATGAGCAGTTCTTC.

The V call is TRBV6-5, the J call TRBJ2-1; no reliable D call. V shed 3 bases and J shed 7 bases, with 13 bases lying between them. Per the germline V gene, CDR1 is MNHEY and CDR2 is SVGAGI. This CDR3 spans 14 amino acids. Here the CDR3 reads CASSYLGVGNEQFF. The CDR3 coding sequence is TGTGCCAGCAGTTATCTAGGCGTTGGGAATGAGCAGTTCTTC.

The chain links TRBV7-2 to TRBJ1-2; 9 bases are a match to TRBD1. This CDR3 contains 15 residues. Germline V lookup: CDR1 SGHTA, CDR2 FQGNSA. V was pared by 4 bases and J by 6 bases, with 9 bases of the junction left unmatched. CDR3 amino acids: CASSWTGTGTDGYTF. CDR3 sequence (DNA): TGTGCCAGCAGCTGGACCGGGACAGGGACGGATGGCTACACCTTC.

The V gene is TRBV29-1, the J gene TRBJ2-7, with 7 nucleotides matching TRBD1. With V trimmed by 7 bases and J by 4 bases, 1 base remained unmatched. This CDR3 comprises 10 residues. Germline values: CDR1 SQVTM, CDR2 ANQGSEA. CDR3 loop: CSEGQYEQYF. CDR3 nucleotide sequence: TGCAGCGAGGGACAGTACGAGCAGTACTTC.

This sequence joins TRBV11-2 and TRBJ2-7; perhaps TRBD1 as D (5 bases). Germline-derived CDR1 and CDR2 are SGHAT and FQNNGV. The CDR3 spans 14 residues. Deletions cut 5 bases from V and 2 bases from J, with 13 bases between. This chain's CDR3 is CASSVNRKTYEQYF. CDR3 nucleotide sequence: TGTGCCAGCAGCGTTAACAGGAAAACCTACGAGCAGTACTTC.

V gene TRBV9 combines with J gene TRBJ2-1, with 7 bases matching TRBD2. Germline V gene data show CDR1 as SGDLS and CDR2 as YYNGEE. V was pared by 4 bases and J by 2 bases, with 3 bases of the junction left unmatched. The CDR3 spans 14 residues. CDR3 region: CASSIAGAYNEQFF. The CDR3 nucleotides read TGTGCCAGCAGCATCGCGGGAGCCTACAATGAGCAGTTCTTC.

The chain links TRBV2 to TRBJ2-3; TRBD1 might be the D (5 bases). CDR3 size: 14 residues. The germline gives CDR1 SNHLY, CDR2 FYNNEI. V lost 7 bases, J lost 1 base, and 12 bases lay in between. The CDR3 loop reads CASTDKVRTDTQYF. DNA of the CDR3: TGTGCCAGCACGGACAAAGTTCGCACAGATACGCAGTATTTT. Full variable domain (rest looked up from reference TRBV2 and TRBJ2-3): EPEVTQTPSHQVTQMGQEVILRCVPISNHLYFYWYRQILGQKVEFLVSFYNNEISEKSEIFDDQFSVERPDGSNFTLKIRSTKLEDSAMYFCASTDKVRTDTQYFGPGTRLTVL.

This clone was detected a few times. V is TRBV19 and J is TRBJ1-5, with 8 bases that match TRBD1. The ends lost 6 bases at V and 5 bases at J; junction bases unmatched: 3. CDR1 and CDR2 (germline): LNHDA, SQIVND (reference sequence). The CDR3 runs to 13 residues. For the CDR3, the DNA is TGTGCCAGTAGACTACAGGGGGATCAGCCCCAGCATTTT. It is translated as CASRLQGDQPQHF.

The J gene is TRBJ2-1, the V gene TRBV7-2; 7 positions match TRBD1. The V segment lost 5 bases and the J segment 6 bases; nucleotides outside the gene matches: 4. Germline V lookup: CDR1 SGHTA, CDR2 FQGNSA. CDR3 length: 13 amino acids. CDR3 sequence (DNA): TGTGCCAGCAGCCCAACAGGGGTCAATGAGCAGTTCTTC. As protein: CASSPTGVNEQFF.

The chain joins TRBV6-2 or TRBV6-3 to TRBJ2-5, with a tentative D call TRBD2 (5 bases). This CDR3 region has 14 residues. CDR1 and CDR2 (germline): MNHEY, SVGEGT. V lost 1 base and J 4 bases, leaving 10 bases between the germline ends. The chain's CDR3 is CASSYLVGAETQYF. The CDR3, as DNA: TGTGCCAGCAGTTACTTGGTGGGAGCAGAGACCCAGTACTTC.

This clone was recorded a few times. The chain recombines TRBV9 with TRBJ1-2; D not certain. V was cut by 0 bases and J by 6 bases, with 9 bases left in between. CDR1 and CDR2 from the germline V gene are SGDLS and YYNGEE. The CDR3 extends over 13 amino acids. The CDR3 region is CASSVGAGNGYTF. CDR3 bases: TGTGCCAGCAGCGTAGGGGCAGGTAATGGCTACACCTTC.

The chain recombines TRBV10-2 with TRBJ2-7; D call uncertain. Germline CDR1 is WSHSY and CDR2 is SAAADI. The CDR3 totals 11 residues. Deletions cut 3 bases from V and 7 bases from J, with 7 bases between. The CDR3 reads CASSDAREQYF. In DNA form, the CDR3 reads TGCGCCAGCAGTGATGCCAGGGAGCAGTACTTC.

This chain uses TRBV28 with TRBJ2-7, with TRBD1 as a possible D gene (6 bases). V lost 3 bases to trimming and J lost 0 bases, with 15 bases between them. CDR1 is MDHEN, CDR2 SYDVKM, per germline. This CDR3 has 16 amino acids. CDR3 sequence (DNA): TGTGCCAGCAGTTTTGGGCCTAGGACAGACTCCTACGAGCAGTACTTC. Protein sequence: CASSFGPRTDSYEQYF.

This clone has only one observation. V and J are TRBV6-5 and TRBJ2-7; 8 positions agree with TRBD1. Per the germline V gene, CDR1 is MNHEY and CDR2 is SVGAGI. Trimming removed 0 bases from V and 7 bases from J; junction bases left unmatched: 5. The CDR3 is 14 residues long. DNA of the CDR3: TGTGCCAGCAGTTACTCGATCGGACAGGGAGAGCAGTACTTC. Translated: CASSYSIGQGEQYF.

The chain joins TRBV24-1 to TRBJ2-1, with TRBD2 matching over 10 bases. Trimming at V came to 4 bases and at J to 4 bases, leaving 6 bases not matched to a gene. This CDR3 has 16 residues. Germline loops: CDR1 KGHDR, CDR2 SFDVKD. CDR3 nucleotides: TGTGCCACCAGTGACCCTGAAGCGGGAGGGTACAATGAGCAGTTCTTC. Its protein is CATSDPEAGGYNEQFF.

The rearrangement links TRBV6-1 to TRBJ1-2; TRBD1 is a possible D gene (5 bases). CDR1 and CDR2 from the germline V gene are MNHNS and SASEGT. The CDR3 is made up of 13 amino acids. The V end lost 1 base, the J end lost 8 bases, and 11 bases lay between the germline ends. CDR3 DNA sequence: TGTGCCAGCAGTGAAGGCAGGGTGGGAGGCTACACCTTC. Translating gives CASSEGRVGGYTF.

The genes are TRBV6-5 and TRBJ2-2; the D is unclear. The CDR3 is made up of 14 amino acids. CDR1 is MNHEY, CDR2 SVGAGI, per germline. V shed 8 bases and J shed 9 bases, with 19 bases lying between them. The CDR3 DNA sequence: TGTGCCAGCTCGGTGGATACCGCGGCAAGGGAGCTGTTTTTT. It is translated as CASSVDTAARELFF.

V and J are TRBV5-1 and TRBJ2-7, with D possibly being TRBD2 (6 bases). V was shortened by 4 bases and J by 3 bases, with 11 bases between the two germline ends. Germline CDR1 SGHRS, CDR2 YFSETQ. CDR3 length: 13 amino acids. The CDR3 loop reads CASSMTGDYEQYF. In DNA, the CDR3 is TGCGCCAGCAGCATGACGGGGGACTACGAGCAGTACTTC.

CDR3 nucleotides: TGTGCCAGCAGTTACTCGATCAGGCCGGAAAAACTGTTTTTT. Translating it yields CASSYSIRPEKLFF. The rearrangement links TRBV6-5 to TRBJ1-4, with no clear D. The germline gives CDR1 MNHEY, CDR2 SVGAGI. The CDR3 consists of 14 residues. Trimming pared 0 bases from V and 8 bases from J, leaving 10 bases between.

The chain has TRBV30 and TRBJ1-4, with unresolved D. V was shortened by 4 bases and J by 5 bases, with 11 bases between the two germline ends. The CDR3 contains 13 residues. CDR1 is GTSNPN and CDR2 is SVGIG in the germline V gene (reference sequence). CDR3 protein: CAWNRDQNEKLFF. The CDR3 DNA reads TGTGCCTGGAACCGGGATCAGAATGAAAAACTGTTTTTT.